The next 13 T cell receptor beta chains were all read from a single sample in a study of identical twins. TCRdb passed the 5' RACE reads through MiXCR, listing each CDR3 protein once. The sample lists hundreds of thousands of distinct CDR3 sequences, approximately 21% seen once, with approximately 4.3% in the top ten. These data were likewise used in another study, on T cells expressing NK-cell markers.

Sample: PBMCs. These receptors were taken from a woman aged 18 to 35 in good health.

This clonotype turned up a few times. In nucleotides, the CDR3 is TGTGCCACCAGTGAGGGGCCCTGGGAGACCCAGTACTTC. It yields the protein CATSEGPWETQYF. The chain couples TRBV24-1 to TRBJ2-5; D is perhaps TRBD1 (5 bases). The CDR3 runs to 13 residues. Germline loops: CDR1 KGHDR, CDR2 SFDVKD. V was clipped by 4 bases and J by 5 bases, with 10 bases between them.

In its sample, this clonotype was seen many times. In nucleotides, the CDR3 is TGTGCCAGCAGCGTAGAAGGTGGGATTAGCACAGATACGCAGTATTTT. Residues: CASSVEGGISTDTQYF. This sequence joins TRBV9 and TRBJ2-3; no definite D call. Trimming took off 0 bases at V and 0 bases at J, with 11 bases between the two ends. Germline CDR1 reads SGDLS; CDR2 reads YYNGEE. The CDR3 is 16 residues long.

The chain's CDR3 is CASSSFSPDTQYF. DNA for the CDR3: TGTGCCAGCAGCTCCTTCAGTCCAGATACGCAGTATTTT. The chain uses TRBV7-8 and TRBJ2-3, with D unclear. This CDR3 has 13 amino acids. Germline V CDR1 and CDR2: SGHVS, FQNEAQ. The V end was cut by 4 bases, the J end by 4 bases, with 9 bases between.

A few counts support this clonotype. The chain has TRBV20-1 and TRBJ2-2; D possibly uses TRBD1 or TRBD2 (5 bases each). The germline V gene has CDR1 DFQATT and CDR2 SNEGSKA (reference sequence). The CDR3 totals 14 residues. V was trimmed by 1 base and J by 2 bases, leaving 8 bases between them. This CDR3 reads CSARVGTNTGELFF. As DNA, the CDR3 is TGCAGTGCTAGAGTGGGGACCAACACCGGGGAGCTGTTTTTT.

The V gene is TRBV20-1, the J gene TRBJ1-6, with D uncertain. The CDR3 loop spans 13 amino acids. Germline lookup yields CDR1 DFQATT and CDR2 SNEGSKA (reference sequence). Trimming left V 0 bases short and J 7 bases short, with 7 bases between. The DNA for the CDR3 is TGCAGTGCTAGAGATTCGGGGAATTCACCCCTCCACTTT. As protein: CSARDSGNSPLHF.

This chain links TRBV7-6 with TRBJ1-1, with D perhaps TRBD1 (5 bases). Germline lookup yields CDR1 SGHVS and CDR2 FNYEAQ. The V end was cut by 5 bases, the J end by 8 bases, with 21 bases between. The CDR3 loop spans 15 amino acids. The CDR3 DNA reads TGTGCCAGCAGCCCCGAGCTGACCGGGACCCAAGAAGCTTTCTTT. Protein product: CASSPELTGTQEAFF. The entire variable domain, with the rest obtained from reference TRBV7-6 and TRBJ1-1, is as follows: GAGVSQSPRYKVTKRGQDVALRCDPISGHVSLYWYRQALGQGPEFLTYFNYEAQQDKSGLPNDRFSAERPEGSISTLTIQRTEQRDSAMYRCASSPELTGTQEAFFGQGTRLTVV.

Many counts were recorded for this clonotype. The genes are TRBV12-3 or TRBV12-4 and TRBJ1-3; no reliable D call. Trimming removed 2 bases at V and 8 bases at J, with 16 bases between. The CDR3 spans 15 residues. The CDR3 DNA follows: TGTGCCAGCAGTTTAATTCGGAAGATCGGGGACACCATATATTTT. It codes for CASSLIRKIGDTIYF.

This clonotype appeared a single time. The rearrangement links TRBV12-3 or TRBV12-4 to TRBJ2-7, with TRBD1 matching over 7 bases. Losses at the gene ends were 7 bases for V and 3 bases for J; bases not matched to a gene: 9. The CDR3 has 14 amino acids. The CDR3 bases are TGTGCCAGCAACTCAGGGGGTTTCGGCTACGAGCAGTACTTC. It translates to CASNSGGFGYEQYF.

The chain recombines TRBV7-3 with TRBJ2-3; TRBD1 might be the D (6 bases). Trimming took off 4 bases at V and 4 bases at J, with 21 bases between the two ends. The CDR3 is made up of 17 amino acids. Germline V gene lookup returns CDR1 SGHTA and CDR2 FQGTGA. CDR3 residues: CASSSQGSTWGADTQYF. CDR3 coding DNA: TGTGCCAGCAGCTCTCAGGGGTCTACTTGGGGAGCAGATACGCAGTATTTT.

This clonotype was counted between two and nine times. The V and J genes are TRBV5-1 and TRBJ1-2, with 9 nucleotides matching TRBD1. The CDR3 runs 14 residues. CDR1 and CDR2 from the germline V gene are SGHRS and YFSETQ. Unmatched junction bases numbered 8, after V lost 4 bases and J lost 7 bases. The CDR3 DNA is TGCGCCAGCAGCCCCGGACAGGGGTCGGGTGGCTACACCTTC. It is translated as CASSPGQGSGGYTF.

The chain recombines TRBV5-6 with TRBJ2-1; TRBD2 might be the D (6 bases). V was cut by 7 bases and J by 2 bases, with 13 bases left in between. CDR1 is SGHDT, CDR2 YYEEEE, per germline. The CDR3 has 14 amino acids. In nucleotides, the CDR3 is TGTGCCAGCTTGGGACTGGGGACCTACAATGAGCAGTTCTTC. Translated: CASLGLGTYNEQFF.

This clonotype was observed a handful of times. The V gene is TRBV4-2, the J gene TRBJ1-2; TRBD1 matches at 8 bases. V shed 3 bases and J 5 bases; nucleotides not matched to a gene: 5. Per the germline V gene, CDR1 is LGHNA and CDR2 is YNFKEQ. CDR3 length: 14 residues. The CDR3 DNA follows: TGTGCCAGCAGCCACAGGACAGGGTCGTATGGCTACACCTTC. It yields the protein CASSHRTGSYGYTF.

The genes are TRBV29-1 and TRBJ2-7, with TRBD2 matching over 10 bases. V trimming: 2 bases; J trimming: 6 bases; junction bases outside the gene matches: 13. Per germline, CDR1 SQVTM and CDR2 ANQGSEA. This CDR3 has 16 amino acids. The CDR3 is CSVELRGQREGVEQYF. The CDR3 nucleotides are TGCAGCGTTGAATTGAGGGGCCAGCGGGAGGGGGTCGAGCAGTACTTC.